The 10 T cell receptor beta chains below were found in one sample sequenced in a study of cytomegalovirus exposure and HLA in healthy donors. Clones were read by immunoSEQ multiplex PCR, and TCRdb kept only the in-frame ones, dropping some. The data show roughly 260,000 clones, around 89% seen once. The sequenced sample consisted of PBMCs. The source is a woman aged 18-29 years in good health and CMV-seronegative.

Only a few counts were recorded for this clone. The chain carries TRBV6-5 and TRBJ1-4, with 9 bases aligning to TRBD1. The germline CDR1 and CDR2 sequences are MNHEY and SVGAGI. The V and J ends lost 6 bases and 11 bases, in that order; junction bases with no gene match: 10. This CDR3 is 14 amino acids long. The CDR3 DNA reads TGTGCCAGCAGCAGACAGGGGGAAAGCGGGAAACTGTTTTTT. Translation: CASSRQGESGKLFF.

V usage is TRBV19 and J usage is TRBJ2-1, with 9 bases lining up with TRBD1. Germline V gene data show CDR1 as LNHDA and CDR2 as SQIVND (reference sequence). The CDR3 sequence is 15 residues long. The J segment lost 5 bases and the V segment lost 3 bases, leaving 5 bases of the junction unmatched. CDR3: CASSMRTGVHNEQFF. The CDR3 DNA is TGTGCCAGTAGTATGCGGACAGGGGTTCACAATGAGCAGTTCTTC.

V gene TRBV5-4 combines with J gene TRBJ2-5, with 9 bases matching TRBD2. CDR3 length: 15 residues. J gave up 0 bases and V 3 bases, and 3 bases lay outside the gene matches. From germline, CDR1 is SGHNT and CDR2 YYREEE (reference sequence). The chain's CDR3 is CASSSGLANQETQYF. The CDR3 region has the DNA TGTGCCAGCAGCTCCGGACTAGCGAACCAAGAGACCCAGTACTTC.

V is TRBV30 and J is TRBJ1-5; D is possibly TRBD1 (5 bases). The CDR3 totals 14 residues. Germline V gene lookup returns CDR1 GTSNPN and CDR2 SVGIG (reference sequence). The V gene lost 2 bases and the J gene lost 3 bases, with 11 bases spanning the gap. CDR3 sequence (DNA): TGTGCCTGGAGTCCCGACAGTTACAATCAGCCCCAGCATTTT. Translation: CAWSPDSYNQPQHF.

The table lists this clone with a few counts. The chain uses TRBV13 and TRBJ2-5; TRBD2 aligns across 12 bases. This CDR3 is built from 16 residues. Trimming at V came to 2 bases and at J to 7 bases, leaving 8 bases not matched to a gene. Germline V gene data show CDR1 as PRHDT and CDR2 as FYEKMQ (reference sequence). The CDR3 region has the DNA TGTGCCAGCAGCTTAAGGACTAGCGGGGAATCGGGGACCCAGTACTTC. Amino acid sequence: CASSLRTSGESGTQYF.

V usage is TRBV4-2 and J usage is TRBJ1-1; 8 bases align to TRBD1. The ends lost 2 bases at V and 1 base at J; junction bases unmatched: 9. The CDR3 is 17 amino acids. Germline values: CDR1 LGHNA, CDR2 YNFKEQ. CDR3 DNA: TGTGCCAGCAGCCAACCGTTTCGGACAGGGAAGAACACTGAAGCTTTCTTT. Translating gives CASSQPFRTGKNTEAFF.

V is TRBV7-2 and J is TRBJ1-3, with D hard to call. Per the germline V gene, CDR1 is SGHTA and CDR2 is FQGNSA. The CDR3 extends over 12 amino acids. Trimming removed 0 bases at V and 8 bases at J, with 5 bases between. CDR3 loop: CASSLAGDTIYF. CDR3 coding DNA: TGTGCCAGCAGCTTAGCGGGCGACACCATATATTTT.

The table lists this clone with a count of one. This chain joins TRBV11-1 and TRBJ2-3, with a possible D match to TRBD2 (6 bases). CDR1 SGHAT and CDR2 FQDESV come from the germline V gene (reference sequence). V shed 1 base and J shed 2 bases, with 16 bases lying between them. The length of the CDR3 is 17 residues. For the CDR3, the DNA is TGTGCCAGCAGCTTAGGCCCCGCGGACTACAACACAGATACGCAGTATTTT. Translating gives CASSLGPADYNTDTQYF.

The V and J genes are TRBV4-1 and TRBJ1-6, with D unresolved. Trimming removed 0 bases at V and 4 bases at J, with 19 bases between. The CDR3 contains 19 residues. Looked up from germline, CDR1 is MGHRA and CDR2 is YSYEKL. This chain's CDR3 is CASSQDSAVGSYYNSPLHF. CDR3 in DNA: TGCGCCAGCAGCCAAGATTCCGCCGTGGGCAGCTATTATAATTCACCCCTCCACTTT.

The chain has TRBV4-3 and TRBJ1-5, with D possibly matching TRBD1 (6 bases). The CDR3 length is 16 residues. Germline CDR1 reads LGHNA; CDR2 reads YSLEER. V lost 0 bases, J lost 2 bases, and 11 bases lay in between. CDR3 bases: TGCGCCAGCAGCCAAGATGGCGAGGGGGGCAATCAGCCCCAGCATTTT. Translating it yields CASSQDGEGGNQPQHF.